This T cell receptor (beta chain) came from a study of OX40 agonist ivuxolimab in advanced cancers. Findings of the study overall: By week 6 at 0.1 to 3.0 mg/kg, blood CD4+ and CD8+ T cells had expanded clonally.

Sequenced by immunoSEQ multiplex PCR; TCRdb stores in-frame clones only, minus some. The table lists some 28,000 clones, around 87% of them singletons. This clone is termed medium-sized. Its antigen is not identified. Germline values: CDR1 SGHKS, CDR2 YYEKEE (reference sequence). There are 12 residues in the CDR3. With 3 bases clipped from V and 4 bases from J, the junction kept 0 bases outside the gene matches. The chain links TRBV5-5 to TRBJ2-7, with 8 bases that match TRBD1. The source of this sequence is an adult with an advanced solid tumor such as melanoma, head and neck, liver or kidney cancer. The sample in question was CD4+ or CD8+ T cells sorted from blood, obtained in a trial of the OX40 agonist ivuxolimab. The CDR3 region is CASSWTGYEQYF. In DNA, the CDR3 is TGTGCCAGCAGCTGGACAGGGTACGAGCAGTACTTC.